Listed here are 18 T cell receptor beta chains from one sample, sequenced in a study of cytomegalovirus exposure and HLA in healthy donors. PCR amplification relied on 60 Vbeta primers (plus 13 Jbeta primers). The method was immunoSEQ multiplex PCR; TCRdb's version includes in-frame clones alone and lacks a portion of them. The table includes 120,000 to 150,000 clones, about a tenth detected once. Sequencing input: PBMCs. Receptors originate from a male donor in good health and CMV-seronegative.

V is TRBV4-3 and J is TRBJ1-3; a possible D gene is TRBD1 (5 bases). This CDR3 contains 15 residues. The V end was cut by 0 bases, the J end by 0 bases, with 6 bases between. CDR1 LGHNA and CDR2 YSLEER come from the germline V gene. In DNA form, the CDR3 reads TGCGCCAGCAGCCAAGACAGGGCCTCTGGAAACACCATATATTTT. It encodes CASSQDRASGNTIYF.

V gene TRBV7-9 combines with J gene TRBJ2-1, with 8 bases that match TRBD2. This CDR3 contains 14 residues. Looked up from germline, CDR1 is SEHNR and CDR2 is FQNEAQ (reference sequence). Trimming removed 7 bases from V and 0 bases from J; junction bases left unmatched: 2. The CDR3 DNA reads TGTGCCAGCACGCGGGGGGACTCCTACAATGAGCAGTTCTTC. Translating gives CASTRGDSYNEQFF. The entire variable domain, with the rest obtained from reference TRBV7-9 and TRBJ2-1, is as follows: DTGVSQNPRHKITKRGQNVTFRCDPISEHNRLYWYRQTLGQGPEFLTYFQNEAQLEKSRLLSDRFSAERPKGSFSTLEIQRTEQGDSAMYLCASTRGDSYNEQFFGPGTRLTVL.

The chain's CDR3 is CASSSQGIAKNIQYF. The CDR3 coding sequence is TGTGCCAGCAGTTCCCAGGGGATAGCCAAAAACATTCAGTACTTC. The rearrangement uses TRBV28 and TRBJ2-4; a possible D gene is TRBD1 (6 bases). The V gene's germline CDR1 is MDHEN and CDR2 SYDVKM. Trimming cost V 4 bases and J 0 bases, with 10 bases left between them. This CDR3 spans 15 amino acids.

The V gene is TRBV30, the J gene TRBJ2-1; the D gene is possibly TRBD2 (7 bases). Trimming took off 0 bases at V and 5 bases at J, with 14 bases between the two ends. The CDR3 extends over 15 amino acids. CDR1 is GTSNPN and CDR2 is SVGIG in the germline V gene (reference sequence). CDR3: CAWSVWGGIDNEQFF. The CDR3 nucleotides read TGTGCCTGGAGTGTTTGGGGGGGCATTGACAATGAGCAGTTCTTC. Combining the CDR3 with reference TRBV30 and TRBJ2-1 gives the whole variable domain SQTIHQWPATLVQPVGSPLSLECTVEGTSNPNLYWYRQAAGRGLQLLFYSVGIGQISSEVPQNLSASRPQDRQFILSSKKLLLSDSGFYLCAWSVWGGIDNEQFFGPGTRLTVL.

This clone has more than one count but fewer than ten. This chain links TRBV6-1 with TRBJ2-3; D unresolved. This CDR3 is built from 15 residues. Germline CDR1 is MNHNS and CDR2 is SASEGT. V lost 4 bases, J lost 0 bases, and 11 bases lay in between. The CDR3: CASSVQYSSTDTQYF. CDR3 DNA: TGTGCCAGCAGTGTACAGTACTCTAGCACAGATACGCAGTATTTT.

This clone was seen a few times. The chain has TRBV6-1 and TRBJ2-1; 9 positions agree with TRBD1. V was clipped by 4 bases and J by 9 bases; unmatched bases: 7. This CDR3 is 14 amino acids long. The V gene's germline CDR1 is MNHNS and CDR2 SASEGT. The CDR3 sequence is CASSARTGDGEQFF. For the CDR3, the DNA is TGTGCCAGCAGTGCACGGACAGGGGATGGTGAGCAGTTCTTC.

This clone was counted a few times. CDR3 amino acids: CASSRADRGNGYTF. CDR3 DNA sequence: TGCGCCAGCAGCAGAGCAGACAGGGGAAATGGCTACACCTTC. V usage is TRBV5-1 and J usage is TRBJ1-2, with 8 bases matching TRBD1. The CDR3 length is 14 residues. Germline CDR1 is SGHRS and CDR2 is YFSETQ. V lost 4 bases and J lost 6; bases outside the gene matches: 8.

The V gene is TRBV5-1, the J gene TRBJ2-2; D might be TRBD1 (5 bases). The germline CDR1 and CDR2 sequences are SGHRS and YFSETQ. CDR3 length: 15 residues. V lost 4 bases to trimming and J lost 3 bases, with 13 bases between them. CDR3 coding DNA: TGCGCCAGCAGCCCCTCGGGCAGGGACACCGGGGAGCTGTTTTTT. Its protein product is CASSPSGRDTGELFF.

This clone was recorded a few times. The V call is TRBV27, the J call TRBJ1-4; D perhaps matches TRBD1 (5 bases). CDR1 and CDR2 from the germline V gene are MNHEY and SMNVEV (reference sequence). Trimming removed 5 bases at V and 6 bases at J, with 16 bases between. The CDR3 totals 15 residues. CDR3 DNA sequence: TGTGCCAGCAGTGCCTCCAGGGAGGAGTATGAAAAACTGTTTTTT. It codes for CASSASREEYEKLFF. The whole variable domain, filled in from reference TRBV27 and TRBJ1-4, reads EAQVTQNPRYLITVTGKKLTVTCSQNMNHEYMSWYRQDPGLGLRQIYYSMNVEVTDKGDVPEGYKVSRKEKRNFPLILESPSPNQTSLYFCASSASREEYEKLFFGSGTQLSVL.

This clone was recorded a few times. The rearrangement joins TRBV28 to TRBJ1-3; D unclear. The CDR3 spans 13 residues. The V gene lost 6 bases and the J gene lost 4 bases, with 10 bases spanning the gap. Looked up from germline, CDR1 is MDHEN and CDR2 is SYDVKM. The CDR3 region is CASRRSSGNTIYF. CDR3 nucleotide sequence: TGTGCCAGCAGGCGGTCCTCAGGAAACACCATATATTTT.

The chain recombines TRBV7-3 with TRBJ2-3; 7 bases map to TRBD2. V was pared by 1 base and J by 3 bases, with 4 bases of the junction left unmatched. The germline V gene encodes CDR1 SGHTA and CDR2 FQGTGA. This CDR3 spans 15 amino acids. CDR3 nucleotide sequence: TGTGCCAGCAGCTTAATGGGGGGAGGGACAGATACGCAGTATTTT. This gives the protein CASSLMGGGTDTQYF.

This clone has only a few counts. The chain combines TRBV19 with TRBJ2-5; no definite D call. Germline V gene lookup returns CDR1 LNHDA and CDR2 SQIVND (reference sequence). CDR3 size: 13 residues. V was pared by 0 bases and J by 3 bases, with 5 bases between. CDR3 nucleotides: TGTGCCAGTAGTATAGATCCGGAAGAGACCCAGTACTTC. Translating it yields CASSIDPEETQYF. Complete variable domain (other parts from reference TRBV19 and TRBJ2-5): DGGITQSPKYLFRKEGQNVTLSCEQNLNHDAMYWYRQDPGQGLRLIYYSQIVNDFQKGDIAEGYSVSREKKESFPLTVTSAQKNPTAFYLCASSIDPEETQYFGPGTRLLVL.

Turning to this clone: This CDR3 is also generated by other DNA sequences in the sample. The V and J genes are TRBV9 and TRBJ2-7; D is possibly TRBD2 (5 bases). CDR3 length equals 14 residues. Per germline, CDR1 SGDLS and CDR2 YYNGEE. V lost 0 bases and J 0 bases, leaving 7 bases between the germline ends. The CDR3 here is CASSVGGSSYEQYF. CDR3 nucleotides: TGTGCCAGCAGCGTAGGAGGGAGCTCCTACGAGCAGTACTTC.

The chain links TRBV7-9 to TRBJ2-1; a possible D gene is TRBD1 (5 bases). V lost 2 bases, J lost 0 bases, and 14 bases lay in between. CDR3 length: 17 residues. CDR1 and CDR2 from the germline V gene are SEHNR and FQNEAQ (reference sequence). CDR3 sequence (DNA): TGTGCCAGCAGCTTACCGCGGCAGGGTAGCTCCTACAATGAGCAGTTCTTC. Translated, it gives CASSLPRQGSSYNEQFF.

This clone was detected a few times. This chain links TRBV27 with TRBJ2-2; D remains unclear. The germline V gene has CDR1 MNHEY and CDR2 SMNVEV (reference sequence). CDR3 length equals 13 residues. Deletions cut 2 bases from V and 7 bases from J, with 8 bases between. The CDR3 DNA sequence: TGTGCCAGCAGTTTAGGCCCCATCGGGGAGCTGTTTTTT. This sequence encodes CASSLGPIGELFF.

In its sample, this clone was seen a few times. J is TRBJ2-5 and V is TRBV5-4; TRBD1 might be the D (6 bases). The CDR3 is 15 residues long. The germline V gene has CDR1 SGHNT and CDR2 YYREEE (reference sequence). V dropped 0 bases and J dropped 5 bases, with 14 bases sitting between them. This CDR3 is CASSLERGTWETQYF. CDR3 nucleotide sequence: TGTGCCAGCAGCTTGGAAAGGGGGACATGGGAGACCCAGTACTTC.

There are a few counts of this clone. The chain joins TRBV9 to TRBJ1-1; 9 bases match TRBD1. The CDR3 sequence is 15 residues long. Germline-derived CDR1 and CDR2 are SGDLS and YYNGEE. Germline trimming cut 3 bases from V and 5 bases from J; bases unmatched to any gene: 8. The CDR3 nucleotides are TGTGCCAGCAGCGGAGGGGACAGGGCGGGAACTGAAGCTTTCTTT. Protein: CASSGGDRAGTEAFF.

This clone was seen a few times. Here the CDR3 DNA reads TGTGCCAGCAGCCCGACAGGGGGCCGTGAGACCCAGTACTTC. Translated, it gives CASSPTGGRETQYF. V and J are TRBV7-2 and TRBJ2-5; 10 positions match TRBD1. Per the germline V gene, CDR1 is SGHTA and CDR2 is FQGNSA. Trimming cost V 5 bases and J 5 bases; bases outside gene matches: 5. The CDR3 has 14 amino acids.